The 10 T cell receptor beta chains in this list originate from one sample, sequenced in a study of vaccination effects on CD4 cells after COVID-19. Libraries were prepared by immunoSEQ multiplex PCR; TCRdb keeps only in-frame clonotypes and omits some of them. The sample lists some 40,000 clones, roughly four fifths seen once, with just under 2% in the top ten. Their antigens remain unidentified. ViraFEST used viral peptide pools to expand antigen-specific CD4+ T cells before sequencing. Isolation of CD4+ T cells took place after 10 days of culture. Everyone in the study got two shots of either the BNT162b2 or mRNA-1273 vaccine. The sequencing here drew on CD4+ T cells from PBMCs cultured with HCoV-NL63 spike peptides, taken after COVID-19 vaccination. The source is a human donor who received a COVID-19 vaccine. Some clones in this sample may be carry-over from other donors' samples.

This chain uses TRBV2 with TRBJ1-3, with D perhaps matching TRBD1 (5 bases). The CDR3 loop spans 14 amino acids. Trimming removed 4 bases from V and 6 bases from J, with 13 bases in between. CDR1 and CDR2 from the germline V gene are SNHLY and FYNNEI. CDR3 nucleotides: TGTGCCAGCAGTGTAAGGCAGGGTGTAAACACCATATATTTT. Amino acids: CASSVRQGVNTIYF.

The CDR3 sequence is CASSPNVAGSGNTIYF. In DNA form, the CDR3 reads TGTGCCAGCAGCCCGAACGTTGCGGGTTCTGGAAACACCATATATTTT. The V and J genes are TRBV5-4 and TRBJ1-3, with D unresolved. The germline V and J ends were trimmed by 4 bases and 1 base, with 15 bases remaining between them. CDR1 SGHNT and CDR2 YYREEE come from the germline V gene (reference sequence). The CDR3 extends over 16 amino acids.

The chain uses TRBV2 and TRBJ1-6; D gene unclear. This CDR3 is 15 amino acids long. Germline CDR1 SNHLY, CDR2 FYNNEI. The V end was cut by 5 bases, the J end by 7 bases, with 15 bases between. The CDR3 protein is CASSSESGGNSPLHF. DNA for the CDR3: TGTGCCAGCAGTTCGGAATCCGGCGGGAATTCACCCCTCCACTTT.

The rearrangement uses TRBV28 and TRBJ1-2; D is ambiguous. Germline V CDR1 and CDR2: MDHEN, SYDVKM. The CDR3 sequence is 13 residues long. Deletions cut 3 bases from V and 0 bases from J, with 5 bases between. The CDR3 nucleotides read TGTGCCAGCAGTTTCGCATCTAACTATGGCTACACCTTC. Protein: CASSFASNYGYTF.

The chain recombines TRBV19 with TRBJ2-1, with 9 nucleotides matching TRBD1. Germline CDR1 reads LNHDA; CDR2 reads SQIVND (reference sequence). After removal of 0 bases from V and 4 bases from J, the junction contained 7 bases not matched to a gene. This CDR3 region has 17 residues. CDR3 sequence (DNA): TGTGCCAGTAGTATAGATCGGGGGACAGGGCTTTACAATGAGCAGTTCTTC. This translates into CASSIDRGTGLYNEQFF.

The genes are TRBV11-2 and TRBJ1-1; possible D gene TRBD1, 6 bases. The CDR3 length is 17 residues. Germline V gene data show CDR1 as SGHAT and CDR2 as FQNNGV. The V gene lost 4 bases and the J gene lost 5 bases, with 23 bases spanning the gap. CDR3 DNA sequence: TGTGCCAGCAGCTCGGGGTGGGGGGCGGCGAGTGGAACTGAAGCTTTCTTT. Translation gives CASSSGWGAASGTEAFF.

The rearrangement joins TRBV21-1 to TRBJ1-2. TRBV21-1 is an annotated pseudogene. There are 9 residues in the CDR3. The CDR3 DNA is TGTGCCAGCGGCTATGGCTACACCTTC. As protein: CASGYGYTF.

The V and J genes are TRBV11-2 and TRBJ1-3; the match to TRBD1 covers 7 bases. Germline CDR1 is SGHAT and CDR2 is FQNNGV. Germline trimming cut 7 bases from V and 0 bases from J; bases unmatched to any gene: 9. CDR3 length equals 16 residues. The CDR3 DNA follows: TGTGCCAGCACCATCCGGACAGGCCCCTCTGGAAACACCATATATTTT. Protein: CASTIRTGPSGNTIYF.

This chain connects TRBV5-1 to TRBJ2-6, with D perhaps being TRBD1 or TRBD2 (5 bases each). Germline CDR1 and CDR2: SGHRS and YFSETQ. The CDR3 spans 16 residues. The germline V and J ends were trimmed by 4 bases and 0 bases, with 11 bases remaining between them. CDR3 residues: CASSPGDASGANVLTF. Written as DNA, the CDR3 is TGCGCCAGCAGCCCTGGGGACGCCTCTGGGGCCAACGTCCTGACTTTC.

The chain couples TRBV2 to TRBJ1-5; TRBD1 might be the D (6 bases). This CDR3 region has 16 residues. Per the germline V gene, CDR1 is SNHLY and CDR2 is FYNNEI. V lost 3 bases and J 2 bases, leaving 14 bases between the germline ends. CDR3 amino acids: CASSDGFRTGNQPQHF. The CDR3 bases are TGTGCCAGCAGTGATGGTTTTCGGACAGGCAATCAGCCCCAGCATTTT.